A single sample is the source of the 30 T cell receptor beta chains below, sequenced in a study of neurological immune-mediated disorders. TCRdb called the 5' RACE reads again in MiXCR, with one record for every CDR3 protein. The data contain 66,000 or so distinct CDR3 sequences, less than 5.5% of them singletons. The sequencing sample was made of PBMCs. Receptors originate from a man aged 30 to 39 with multiple sclerosis.

The chain recombines TRBV20-1 with TRBJ2-7, with 7 bases lining up with TRBD2. The length of the CDR3 is 14 residues. Germline values: CDR1 DFQATT, CDR2 SNEGSKA (reference sequence). V was pared by 6 bases and J by 6 bases, with 14 bases of the junction left unmatched. The CDR3 region is CSALVDSGGSEQYF. CDR3 DNA: TGCAGTGCCCTAGTGGACTCTGGCGGGAGCGAGCAGTACTTC.

This clonotype was seen many times. This chain joins TRBV20-1 and TRBJ1-3; D not resolved. The germline V and J ends were trimmed by 0 bases and 2 bases, with 14 bases remaining between them. This CDR3 has 16 amino acids. The germline V gene encodes CDR1 DFQATT and CDR2 SNEGSKA (reference sequence). This CDR3 is CSARDPGGGTGNTIYF. The CDR3 nucleotides are TGCAGTGCTAGAGATCCGGGTGGAGGGACTGGAAACACCATATATTTT.

This clonotype has a handful of counts. The chain combines TRBV12-3 or TRBV12-4 with TRBJ1-1, with no clear D. The CDR3 consists of 13 residues. The V end lost 6 bases, the J end lost 3 bases, and 11 bases lay between the germline ends. CDR3 DNA sequence: TGTGCCAGCAGCCCGTCGCGGCACACTGAAGCTTTCTTT. Protein: CASSPSRHTEAFF.

This clonotype was counted between two and nine times. This chain joins TRBV4-1 and TRBJ2-1, with 7 bases lining up with TRBD1. The trim removed 5 bases at V and 2 bases at J, leaving 12 bases unmatched. This CDR3 is built from 17 residues. Germline V gene data show CDR1 as MGHRA and CDR2 as YSYEKL. The CDR3 protein is CASSSSGDREPYNEQFF. The CDR3 bases are TGCGCCAGCAGCTCAAGCGGTGACAGGGAACCCTACAATGAGCAGTTCTTC.

This clonotype occurred a few times. The genes are TRBV15 and TRBJ1-2; possibly TRBD1 for D (5 bases). CDR3 size: 14 residues. Germline-derived CDR1 and CDR2 are LNHNV and YYDKDF (reference sequence). Trimming pared 4 bases from V and 2 bases from J, leaving 11 bases between. The CDR3 loop reads CATSIGGINYGYTF. CDR3 DNA sequence: TGTGCCACCAGCATCGGGGGAATAAACTATGGCTACACCTTC.

In this sample, this clonotype turned up a few times. The CDR3 coding sequence is TGCGCCAGCAGCCACTTGACAGGGGGAGTGTACGAGCAGTACTTC. Its translation is CASSHLTGGVYEQYF. The rearrangement links TRBV4-1 to TRBJ2-7, with 9 bases lining up with TRBD1. The ends lost 3 bases at V and 4 bases at J; junction bases unmatched: 7. Germline assignment: CDR1 MGHRA and CDR2 YSYEKL. The CDR3 has 15 amino acids.

In this sample, this clonotype turned up many times. The V gene is TRBV12-3 or TRBV12-4, the J gene TRBJ2-5; a weak D match, TRBD1 (5 bases). The CDR3 is made up of 13 amino acids. V was trimmed by 2 bases and J by 1 base, leaving 5 bases between them. CDR3 nucleotides: TGTGCCAGCAGTTTAAGGGGCCAAGAGACCCAGTACTTC. It translates to CASSLRGQETQYF.

This clonotype was detected ten times or more. The chain combines TRBV25-1 with TRBJ2-7; a weak D match, TRBD2 (5 bases). Per the germline V gene, CDR1 is MGHDK and CDR2 is SYGVNS. Trimming took off 2 bases at V and 2 bases at J, with 10 bases between the two ends. The CDR3 is made up of 14 amino acids. CDR3 in DNA: TGTGCCAGCAGTGAAGGCGAGGGCCCCTACGAGCAGTACTTC. This translates into CASSEGEGPYEQYF.

This clonotype was detected ten times or more. This chain uses TRBV5-1 with TRBJ1-1; D remains ambiguous. Trimming cost V 4 bases and J 0 bases, with 16 bases left between them. Germline loops: CDR1 SGHRS, CDR2 YFSETQ. The CDR3 extends over 16 amino acids. Written as DNA, the CDR3 is TGCGCCAGCAGCCCCCCCCCGAGAGAAGTGAACACTGAAGCTTTCTTT. Encoded protein: CASSPPPREVNTEAFF. Filled out from reference TRBV5-1 and TRBJ1-1, the complete variable domain reads KAGVTQTPRYLIKTRGQQVTLSCSPISGHRSVSWYQQTPGQGLQFLFEYFSETQRNKGNFPGRFSGRQFSNSRSEMNVSTLELGDSALYLCASSPPPREVNTEAFFGQGTRLTVV.

V usage is TRBV11-1 and J usage is TRBJ1-6; D remains unclear. The germline CDR1 and CDR2 sequences are SGHAT and FQDESV (reference sequence). The CDR3 length is 13 residues. Trimming cost V 5 bases and J 13 bases, with 15 bases left between them. For the CDR3, the DNA is TGTGCCAGCAGCGCCGGAGTAACTTCCCCCCTCCACTTT. Encoded protein: CASSAGVTSPLHF.

The V and J genes are TRBV18 and TRBJ2-5; 11 bases align to TRBD2. The CDR3 length is 17 residues. CDR1 KGHSH and CDR2 LQKENI come from the germline V gene. The V segment lost 3 bases and the J segment 1 base; nucleotides outside the gene matches: 7. The CDR3 DNA reads TGTGCCAGCTCACCCGGCCGACTAGCGGGGTCCCAAGAGACCCAGTACTTC. Residues: CASSPGRLAGSQETQYF.

This clonotype was picked up many times. This chain uses TRBV3-1 with TRBJ1-6; TRBD1 aligns across 7 bases. The length of the CDR3 is 15 residues. V trimming: 4 bases; J trimming: 7 bases; junction bases outside the gene matches: 7. Germline CDR1 LGHDT, CDR2 YNNKEL (reference sequence). The CDR3 DNA follows: TGTGCCAGCAGCCGTAGGGACAGAGCGAATTCACCCCTCCACTTT. Translating gives CASSRRDRANSPLHF.

Many counts were recorded for this clonotype. J is TRBJ1-2 and V is TRBV10-3; D may be TRBD1 (6 bases). V was cut by 10 bases and J by 4 bases, with 22 bases left in between. The CDR3 has 15 amino acids. Germline values: CDR1 ENHRY, CDR2 SYGVKD. CDR3 bases: TGTGCCACAACTCGGCACAGGGAAGGGGGCTATGGCTACACCTTC. This translates into CATTRHREGGYGYTF.

This clonotype has a count of ten or more. The gene calls are TRBV10-2 and TRBJ2-1; the match to TRBD1 covers 11 bases. The V and J ends lost 4 bases and 7 bases, in that order; junction bases with no gene match: 6. Germline V gene sequence: CDR1 WSHSY, CDR2 SAAADI. The CDR3 spans 15 residues. The CDR3 protein is CASSADRGPVNEQFF. In DNA, the CDR3 is TGCGCCAGCAGTGCGGACAGGGGGCCGGTAAATGAGCAGTTCTTC.

This clonotype was recorded many times. The J gene is TRBJ1-6, the V gene TRBV11-2; TRBD1 is a possible D gene (5 bases). Per the germline V gene, CDR1 is SGHAT and CDR2 is FQNNGV. The CDR3 sequence is 15 residues long. Trimming left V 5 bases short and J 1 base short, with 9 bases between. CDR3 coding DNA: TGTGCCAGCAGCGCGGGGCATTCCTATAATTCACCCCTCCACTTT. Its translation is CASSAGHSYNSPLHF.

The chain links TRBV27 to TRBJ2-3; 8 bases are shared with TRBD1. The CDR3 is made up of 16 amino acids. From germline, CDR1 is MNHEY and CDR2 SMNVEV (reference sequence). J gave up 2 bases and V 3 bases, and 7 bases lay outside the gene matches. This chain's CDR3 is CASSFLLRGHTDTQYF. The DNA of the CDR3 is TGTGCCAGCAGTTTCCTCCTCAGGGGGCACACAGATACGCAGTATTTT.

The table lists this clonotype with many counts. The chain combines TRBV5-1 with TRBJ1-1; 8 bases line up with TRBD1. Germline loops: CDR1 SGHRS, CDR2 YFSETQ. J lost 3 bases, V lost 8 bases, and 3 bases had no gene match. The CDR3 runs 12 residues. The CDR3 is CASKQGDTEAFF. CDR3 DNA sequence: TGCGCCAGTAAACAGGGGGACACTGAAGCTTTCTTT. Filled out from reference TRBV5-1 and TRBJ1-1, the complete variable domain reads KAGVTQTPRYLIKTRGQQVTLSCSPISGHRSVSWYQQTPGQGLQFLFEYFSETQRNKGNFPGRFSGRQFSNSRSEMNVSTLELGDSALYLCASKQGDTEAFFGQGTRLTVV.

This clonotype was seen only a few times. The V gene is TRBV29-1, the J gene TRBJ1-1; D is perhaps TRBD1 (5 bases). Germline V gene sequence: CDR1 SQVTM, CDR2 ANQGSEA. The CDR3 consists of 13 residues. Trimming took off 4 bases at V and 4 bases at J, with 13 bases between the two ends. Here the CDR3 reads CSVAQTQGTEAFF. In nucleotides, the CDR3 is TGCAGCGTTGCACAAACCCAGGGCACTGAAGCTTTCTTT.

This clonotype was picked up a small number of times. This rearrangement joins TRBV7-9 to TRBJ2-3, with TRBD2 matching over 11 bases. The germline V gene encodes CDR1 SEHNR and CDR2 FQNEAQ (reference sequence). The CDR3 loop spans 17 amino acids. V shed 5 bases, J shed 0 bases, and the junction held 7 bases outside the gene matches. The CDR3 DNA follows: TGTGCCAGCAGCCTGACTAGCGGGGAGACTAGCACAGATACGCAGTATTTT. Protein sequence: CASSLTSGETSTDTQYF.

This clonotype was counted at least ten times. The chain joins TRBV7-7 to TRBJ1-1, with TRBD1 matching 9 bases. The CDR3 has 14 amino acids. Germline values: CDR1 SSHAT, CDR2 FNYEAQ (reference sequence). V shed 5 bases, J shed 4 bases, and the junction held 5 bases outside the gene matches. CDR3 nucleotide sequence: TGTGCCAGCAGCCAGGGACAGGGAGTCACTGAAGCTTTCTTT. Encoded protein: CASSQGQGVTEAFF.

This clonotype was detected ten times or more. V gene TRBV2 combines with J gene TRBJ2-5, with 13 nucleotides matching TRBD2. CDR1 SNHLY and CDR2 FYNNEI come from the germline V gene. V trimming: 10 bases; J trimming: 3 bases; junction bases outside the gene matches: 2. The CDR3 has 13 amino acids. The CDR3 here is CATGLAGEETQYF. The DNA for the CDR3 is TGTGCCACCGGACTAGCGGGGGAAGAGACCCAGTACTTC.

V is TRBV5-1 and J is TRBJ2-3, with unresolved D. Germline CDR1 and CDR2: SGHRS and YFSETQ. Trimming pared 4 bases from V and 5 bases from J, leaving 8 bases between. The CDR3 totals 12 residues. The CDR3 DNA sequence: TGCGCCAGCAGCACCACTGGAGATACGCAGTATTTT. Its translation: CASSTTGDTQYF.

There are many counts of this clonotype. This chain connects TRBV20-1 to TRBJ1-5, with unresolved D. Germline loops: CDR1 DFQATT, CDR2 SNEGSKA (reference sequence). This CDR3 is built from 14 residues. Trimming shortened V by 2 bases and J by 6 bases, and 14 bases separated the two germline ends. The CDR3 DNA reads TGCAGTGCTAGACCTGTAACCGGGAGTCAGCCCCAGCATTTT. Its protein product is CSARPVTGSQPQHF.

This clonotype was counted between two and nine times. The CDR3 sequence is CASSLGDSKTHGYTF. Written as DNA, the CDR3 is TGCGCCAGCAGCTTGGGGGACTCAAAGACCCATGGCTACACCTTC. The rearrangement uses TRBV5-1 and TRBJ1-2; TRBD1 might be the D (5 bases). Germline-derived CDR1 and CDR2 are SGHRS and YFSETQ. The CDR3 has 15 amino acids. Trimming pared 0 bases from V and 6 bases from J, leaving 15 bases between.

This clonotype came up many times. The rearrangement joins TRBV7-2 to TRBJ2-7, with D uncertain. CDR1 and CDR2 (germline): SGHTA, FQGNSA. V was cut by 5 bases and J by 0 bases, with 14 bases left in between. The CDR3 length is 15 residues. CDR3 region: CASSPSLGLSYEQYF. CDR3 DNA: TGTGCCAGCAGCCCTTCCCTTGGCCTCTCCTACGAGCAGTACTTC.

This clonotype was detected many times. This chain links TRBV5-1 with TRBJ2-2; tentative D call: TRBD1 (6 bases). V was shortened by 5 bases and J by 4 bases, with 9 bases between the two germline ends. Germline CDR1 and CDR2: SGHRS and YFSETQ. This CDR3 region has 13 residues. The CDR3, as DNA: TGCGCCAGCAGAGGGGGTCTCACCGGGGAGCTGTTTTTT. Its translation is CASRGGLTGELFF.

Many counts were recorded for this clonotype. The chain uses TRBV9 and TRBJ2-2, with D possibly matching TRBD1 (5 bases). V gave up 4 bases and J gave up 0 bases, with 7 bases separating them. The CDR3 loop spans 14 amino acids. The germline V gene has CDR1 SGDLS and CDR2 YYNGEE. CDR3 amino acids: CASSPQANTGELFF. The CDR3 DNA reads as TGTGCCAGCAGCCCACAGGCGAACACCGGGGAGCTGTTTTTT.

This clonotype has ten or more counts. The chain combines TRBV9 with TRBJ1-4; unclear D gene. Trimming cost V 4 bases and J 8 bases, with 15 bases left between them. Germline CDR1 is SGDLS and CDR2 is YYNGEE. The length of the CDR3 is 14 residues. CDR3 nucleotide sequence: TGTGCCAGCAGCCTCGGAGGCATTGGGGAAAAACTGTTTTTT. This encodes CASSLGGIGEKLFF.

The sample holds many counts of this clonotype. V usage is TRBV29-1 and J usage is TRBJ1-1; 10 bases match TRBD1. Germline V gene sequence: CDR1 SQVTM, CDR2 ANQGSEA. The J segment lost 7 bases and the V segment lost 5 bases, leaving 4 bases of the junction unmatched. This CDR3 is built from 12 residues. Written as DNA, the CDR3 is TGCAGCGTTAGGACAGGGGGACTTGAAGCTTTCTTT. Its protein product is CSVRTGGLEAFF.

This clonotype counts as medium-sized. The V and J genes are TRBV2 and TRBJ1-1, with 9 nucleotides matching TRBD1. V lost 6 bases to trimming and J lost 4 bases; unmatched junction nucleotides: 6. Looked up from germline, CDR1 is SNHLY and CDR2 is FYNNEI. The CDR3 is made up of 14 amino acids. The CDR3 DNA reads TGTGCCAGCAGCCAGACAGGGGGTAGCACTGAAGCTTTCTTT. Amino acid sequence: CASSQTGGSTEAFF.